This paragraph covers one T cell receptor beta chain sequence. Its target is unknown. PCR was performed using 60 Vbeta and 13 Jbeta primers. The table came from immunoSEQ multiplex PCR; TCRdb's copy has only in-frame clones and leaves some out. The sample carries about 100,000 clones, around 81% recorded once. This entry belongs to a study of cytomegalovirus exposure and HLA in healthy donors. Regarding the study as a whole: It was reported that TCR beta sequences correctly inferred the HLA-A and HLA-B alleles for most subjects.

Germline V lookup: CDR1 MGHDK, CDR2 SYGVNS. V shed 0 bases, J shed 5 bases, and the junction held 2 bases outside the gene matches. The CDR3 sequence is 15 residues long. Material for sequencing was PBMCs. The TCR comes from a woman in her sixties or seventies in good health and CMV-seropositive. The J gene is TRBJ2-2, the V gene TRBV25-1; 8 bases are a match to TRBD1. CDR3 amino acids: CASSEYTGGTGELFF. The DNA for the CDR3 is TGTGCCAGCAGTGAATATACAGGGGGGACCGGGGAGCTGTTTTTT.